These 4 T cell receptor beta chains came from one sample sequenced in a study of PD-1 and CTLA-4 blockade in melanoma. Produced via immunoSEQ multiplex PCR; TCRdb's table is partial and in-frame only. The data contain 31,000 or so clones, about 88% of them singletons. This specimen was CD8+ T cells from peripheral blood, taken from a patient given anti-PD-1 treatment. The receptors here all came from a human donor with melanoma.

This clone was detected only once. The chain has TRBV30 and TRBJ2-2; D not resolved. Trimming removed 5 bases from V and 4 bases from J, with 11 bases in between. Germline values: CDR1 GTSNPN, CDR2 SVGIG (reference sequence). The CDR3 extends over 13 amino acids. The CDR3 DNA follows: TGTGCCTGGGACCGGCTGGGCACCGGGGAGCTGTTTTTT. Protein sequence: CAWDRLGTGELFF.

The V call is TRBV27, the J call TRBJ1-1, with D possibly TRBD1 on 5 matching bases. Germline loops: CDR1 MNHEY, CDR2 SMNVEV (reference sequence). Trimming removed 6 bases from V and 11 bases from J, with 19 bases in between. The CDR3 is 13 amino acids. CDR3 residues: CASRLDSYHVAFF. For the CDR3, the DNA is TGTGCCAGCAGACTAGACAGTTACCACGTCGCTTTCTTT.

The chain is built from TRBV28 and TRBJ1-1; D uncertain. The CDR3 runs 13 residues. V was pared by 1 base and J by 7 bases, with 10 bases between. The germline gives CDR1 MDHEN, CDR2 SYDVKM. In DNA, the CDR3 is TGTGCCAGCAGTTTATCGGGTGCGGGTGAAGCTTTCTTT. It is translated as CASSLSGAGEAFF.

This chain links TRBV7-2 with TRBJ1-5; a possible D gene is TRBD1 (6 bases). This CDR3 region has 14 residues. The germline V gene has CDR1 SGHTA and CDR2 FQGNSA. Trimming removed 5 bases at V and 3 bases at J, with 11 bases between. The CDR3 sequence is CASSMTGLNQPQHF. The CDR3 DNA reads TGTGCCAGCAGCATGACAGGTCTCAATCAGCCCCAGCATTTT.